Each of the 22 T cell receptor beta chains below was sequenced from the same sample in a study of blood T cells in healthy people across ages. PCR was performed a second time for about 7 to 11 cycles using a sample-barcoded 5' primer and a J-beta primer mix. TCRdb recomputed calls from the 5' RACE reads with MiXCR, one row per CDR3 protein. The sample contains 650,000 to 800,000 distinct CDR3 sequences, approximately 48% of which appear only once. Sequencing input: blood. Receptors were obtained from a man aged 60-69 years in good health.

The V call is TRBV10-3, the J call TRBJ2-1, with 11 nucleotides matching TRBD1. V dropped 4 bases and J dropped 8; count of bases not matched to a gene: 7. Germline CDR1 and CDR2: ENHRY and SYGVKD. The CDR3 sequence is 15 residues long. The CDR3 DNA reads TGTGCCATCAGTGGCCGGGACAGGGGGTCGGATGAGCAGTTCTTC. Translation: CAISGRDRGSDEQFF.

This chain links TRBV3-1 with TRBJ1-2; 7 bases agree with TRBD1. Germline-derived CDR1 and CDR2 are LGHDT and YNNKEL (reference sequence). The CDR3 runs 14 residues. Trimming took 6 bases from V and 6 from J; bases not matched to a gene: 10. The CDR3 region is CASRPDRDRNGYTF. As DNA, the CDR3 is TGTGCCAGCAGACCCGACAGGGATAGGAATGGCTACACCTTC.

The gene calls are TRBV25-1 and TRBJ2-5; D is unclear. The CDR3 extends over 13 amino acids. Germline V gene lookup returns CDR1 MGHDK and CDR2 SYGVNS. Trimming removed 0 bases from V and 5 bases from J, with 7 bases in between. The CDR3: CASSEYTLETQYF. The CDR3 DNA is TGTGCCAGCAGTGAATATACCCTGGAGACCCAGTACTTC.

The rearrangement joins TRBV6-6 to TRBJ2-1, with a tentative D call TRBD2 (7 bases). Looked up from germline, CDR1 is MNHNY and CDR2 is SVGAGI (reference sequence). V dropped 11 bases and J dropped 9 bases, with 20 bases sitting between them. There are 13 residues in the CDR3. The CDR3 DNA reads as TGTGCCTCAAAGGGGGGGGCGGAGGGTGAGCAGTTCTTC. The encoded protein is CASKGGAEGEQFF.

This clonotype has a handful of counts. V gene TRBV5-6 combines with J gene TRBJ2-5, with D perhaps matching TRBD1 or TRBD2 (6 bases each). The CDR3 is 15 residues long. Trimming cost V 2 bases and J 3 bases, with 14 bases left between them. The germline gives CDR1 SGHDT, CDR2 YYEEEE. The CDR3 is CASSFWGAREETQYF. CDR3 nucleotides: TGTGCCAGCAGCTTTTGGGGGGCGCGAGAAGAGACCCAGTACTTC.

This clonotype turned up a few times. The genes are TRBV12-3 or TRBV12-4 and TRBJ1-1; D is unclear. With 1 base removed from V and 2 bases from J, the gap between germline ends came to 5 bases. The CDR3 extends over 13 amino acids. The CDR3 is CASSLGDNTEAFF. In DNA, the CDR3 is TGTGCCAGCAGTTTAGGTGACAACACTGAAGCTTTCTTT.

This clonotype appeared many times. The chain has TRBV20-1 and TRBJ2-3; 11 bases align to TRBD2. Germline V gene data show CDR1 as DFQATT and CDR2 as SNEGSKA (reference sequence). With 3 bases clipped from V and 0 bases from J, the junction kept 5 bases outside the gene matches. The CDR3 has 16 residues. Here the CDR3 DNA reads TGCAGTGCTAGGCAACTAGCGGGGGCCAGCACAGATACGCAGTATTTT. It is translated as CSARQLAGASTDTQYF.

J is TRBJ2-3 and V is TRBV7-2; D may correspond to TRBD1 or TRBD2 (5 bases each). The germline V and J ends were trimmed by 0 bases and 3 bases, with 16 bases remaining between them. Germline V gene sequence: CDR1 SGHTA, CDR2 FQGNSA. The CDR3 consists of 17 residues. The chain's CDR3 is CASSLARASRETDTQYF. DNA for the CDR3: TGTGCCAGCAGCTTAGCGCGGGCTAGCAGGGAGACAGATACGCAGTATTTT.

The chain couples TRBV6-2 or TRBV6-3 to TRBJ2-3; D is possibly TRBD2 (6 bases). CDR3 length: 12 residues. Germline V CDR1 and CDR2: MNHEY, SVGEGT. The V end was cut by 5 bases, the J end by 10 bases, with 13 bases between. The CDR3 is CASSPRLDAQYF. The CDR3 DNA is TGTGCCAGCAGTCCCCGACTAGACGCGCAGTATTTT.

This clonotype was counted many times. This chain uses TRBV7-3 with TRBJ2-3; D ambiguous. Trimming stripped 1 base from V and 3 bases from J, with 11 bases between. Germline CDR1 SGHTA, CDR2 FQGTGA. The CDR3 has 15 residues. The CDR3 loop reads CASSLNVGPTDTQYF. As DNA, the CDR3 is TGTGCCAGCAGCTTAAACGTAGGCCCAACAGATACGCAGTATTTT.

This clonotype was counted between two and nine times. The chain carries TRBV4-3 and TRBJ2-3, with a tentative D call TRBD2 (7 bases). The CDR3 consists of 16 residues. V was pared by 0 bases and J by 6 bases, with 16 bases between. CDR1 and CDR2 from the germline V gene are LGHNA and YSLEER. Here the CDR3 DNA reads TGCGCCAGCAGCCAAGATGAGGGCAGGGGAGGGGATACGCAGTATTTT. Translating gives CASSQDEGRGGDTQYF.

The V call is TRBV11-3, the J call TRBJ1-2, with D hard to call. The germline V and J ends were trimmed by 3 bases and 6 bases, with 11 bases remaining between them. The CDR3 loop spans 13 amino acids. CDR1 and CDR2 (germline): SGHNT, YENEEA. The CDR3 DNA is TGTGCCAGCAGCTTGGGGAGGGCCGATGGCTACACCTTC. It encodes CASSLGRADGYTF.

V gene TRBV7-2 combines with J gene TRBJ2-5; weak D call: TRBD2 (5 bases). Trimming took 3 bases from V and 2 from J, leaving 13 bases between them. The germline CDR1 and CDR2 sequences are SGHTA and FQGNSA. The CDR3 loop spans 15 amino acids. The CDR3 loop reads CASSFRTGLQETQYF. CDR3 DNA: TGTGCCAGCAGCTTTCGTACGGGGTTACAAGAGACCCAGTACTTC. Using reference TRBV7-2 and TRBJ2-5 for the parts outside the CDR3, the full variable domain is GAGVSQSPSNKVTEKGKDVELRCDPISGHTALYWYRQSLGQGLEFLIYFQGNSAPDKSGLPSDRFSAERTGGSVSTLTIQRTQQEDSAVYLCASSFRTGLQETQYFGPGTRLLVL.

Only a few counts were recorded for this clonotype. This chain links TRBV20-1 with TRBJ2-1; 8 bases are a match to TRBD1. Trimming cost V 4 bases and J 3 bases; bases outside gene matches: 11. Germline CDR1 DFQATT, CDR2 SNEGSKA (reference sequence). The CDR3 runs to 16 residues. The CDR3 nucleotides read TGCAGTGCTATACCATCGGGACAGGTAAACTACAATGAGCAGTTCTTC. Amino acid sequence: CSAIPSGQVNYNEQFF.

Note on this clonotype: A single base separates this from a much larger clone, so it may be a read error. The chain recombines TRBV29-1 with TRBJ2-1; 11 bases align to TRBD2. This CDR3 is 16 amino acids long. Germline-derived CDR1 and CDR2 are SQVTM and ANQGSEA. V gave up 0 bases and J gave up 9 bases; unmatched junction bases: 10. CDR3 region: CSVEEWASGGHTEQFF. DNA for the CDR3: TGCAGCGTTGAAGAATGGGCTAGCGGGGGGCACACTGAGCAGTTCTTC.

The V call is TRBV5-8, the J call TRBJ1-6; D is possibly TRBD1 (6 bases). Germline V gives CDR1 SGHTS, CDR2 YDEGEE. V lost 4 bases, J lost 8 bases, and 22 bases lay in between. The CDR3 is 17 amino acids. CDR3 region: CASSAPRGAAKYSPLHF. In nucleotides, the CDR3 is TGTGCCAGCAGCGCCCCGCGGGGGGCCGCTAAATATTCACCCCTCCACTTT. The variable domain in full, completed from reference TRBV5-8 and TRBJ1-6, reads EAGVTQSPTHLIKTRGQQATLRCSPISGHTSVYWYQQALGLGLQFLLWYDEGEERNRGNFPPRFSGRQFPNYSSELNVNALELEDSALYLCASSAPRGAAKYSPLHFGNGTRLTVT.

The chain couples TRBV3-1 to TRBJ2-3; no firm D call. The germline V gene has CDR1 LGHDT and CDR2 YNNKEL (reference sequence). The CDR3 has 13 amino acids. The V end lost 4 bases, the J end lost 1 base, and 6 bases lay between the germline ends. In DNA, the CDR3 is TGTGCCAGCAGCCTTCACGGCACAGATACGCAGTATTTT. Its translation: CASSLHGTDTQYF.

This clonotype was counted between two and nine times. The V gene is TRBV30, the J gene TRBJ1-1; a weak D match, TRBD1 (6 bases). CDR1 and CDR2 from the germline V gene are GTSNPN and SVGIG (reference sequence). There are 11 residues in the CDR3. V lost 7 bases and J 4 bases, leaving 10 bases between the germline ends. The CDR3 spells CASQGFTEAFF. The CDR3 DNA sequence: TGTGCCTCTCAGGGGTTCACTGAAGCTTTCTTT. The complete variable domain, with remaining parts taken from reference TRBV30 and TRBJ1-1, reads SQTIHQWPATLVQPVGSPLSLECTVEGTSNPNLYWYRQAAGRGLQLLFYSVGIGQISSEVPQNLSASRPQDRQFILSSKKLLLSDSGFYLCASQGFTEAFFGQGTRLTVV.

This clonotype was counted a few times. This chain links TRBV6-6 with TRBJ1-5, with D uncertain. CDR1 is MNHNY and CDR2 is SVGAGI in the germline V gene (reference sequence). The ends were cut back, 2 bases at V and 6 bases at J, with 17 bases in the middle. The length of the CDR3 is 16 residues. The chain's CDR3 is CASSYTGEGVGQPQHF. The CDR3 DNA follows: TGTGCCAGCAGTTACACCGGGGAGGGTGTGGGTCAGCCCCAGCATTTT.

CDR3 in DNA: TGCAGTGCCCCTTCCGGGACAGGGCACTATGGCTACACCTTC. It translates to CSAPSGTGHYGYTF. This sequence joins TRBV20-1 and TRBJ1-2, with 9 bases lining up with TRBD1. V trimming: 6 bases; J trimming: 3 bases; junction bases outside the gene matches: 8. The CDR3 runs to 14 residues. Per germline, CDR1 DFQATT and CDR2 SNEGSKA (reference sequence).

This clonotype has a count of ten or more. Sequence at one end of the junction differs from germline and may be a read error. The V gene is TRBV7-7, the J gene TRBJ2-7, with D possibly TRBD1 on 6 matching bases. The germline V gene encodes CDR1 SSHAT and CDR2 FNYEAQ (reference sequence). This CDR3 is 14 amino acids long. CDR3 sequence reads: CASSPQGKHYEQYF. CDR3 nucleotide sequence: TGTGCTAGCAGCCCACAGGGAAAGCACTACGAGCAGTACTTC. The complete variable domain, with remaining parts taken from reference TRBV7-7 and TRBJ2-7, reads GAGVSQSPRYKVTKRGQDVTLRCDPISSHATLYWYQQALGQGPEFLTYFNYEAQPDKSGLPSDRFSAERPEGSISTLTIQRTEQRDSAMYRCASSPQGKHYEQYFGPGTRLTVT.

This clonotype has a handful of counts. J is TRBJ2-1 and V is TRBV7-9; D not resolved. Trimming took 0 bases from V and 15 from J, leaving 15 bases between them. The CDR3 sequence is 13 residues long. Germline V gene lookup returns CDR1 SEHNR and CDR2 FQNEAQ (reference sequence). CDR3 nucleotide sequence: TGTGCCAGCAGCTTAGCTGCCCCCACCGTGCTGTTCTTC. Translated: CASSLAAPTVLFF.